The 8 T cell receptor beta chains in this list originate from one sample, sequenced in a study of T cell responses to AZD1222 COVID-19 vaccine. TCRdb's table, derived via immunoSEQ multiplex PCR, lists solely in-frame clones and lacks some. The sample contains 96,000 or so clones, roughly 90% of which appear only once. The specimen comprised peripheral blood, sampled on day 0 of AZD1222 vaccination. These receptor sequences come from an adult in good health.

CDR3 region: CASSYEEGANYGYTF. The CDR3 nucleotides read TGTGCCAGCAGTTACGAGGAGGGAGCCAACTATGGCTACACCTTC. The chain uses TRBV6-5 and TRBJ1-2; D remains ambiguous. Per germline, CDR1 MNHEY and CDR2 SVGAGI. V gave up 2 bases and J gave up 2 bases, with 12 bases separating them. This CDR3 is 15 amino acids long.

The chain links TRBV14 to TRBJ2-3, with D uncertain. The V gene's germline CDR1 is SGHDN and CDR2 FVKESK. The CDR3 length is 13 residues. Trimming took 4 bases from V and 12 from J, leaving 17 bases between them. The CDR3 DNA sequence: TGTGCCAGCAGCCCAGACCCGGATCGAACCCAGTATTTT. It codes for CASSPDPDRTQYF.

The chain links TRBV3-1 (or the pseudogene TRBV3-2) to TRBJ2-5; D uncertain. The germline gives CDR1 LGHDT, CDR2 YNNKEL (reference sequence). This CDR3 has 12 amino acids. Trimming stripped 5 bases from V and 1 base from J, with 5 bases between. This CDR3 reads CASSASQETQYF. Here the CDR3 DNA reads TGTGCCAGCAGCGCTTCCCAAGAGACCCAGTACTTC.

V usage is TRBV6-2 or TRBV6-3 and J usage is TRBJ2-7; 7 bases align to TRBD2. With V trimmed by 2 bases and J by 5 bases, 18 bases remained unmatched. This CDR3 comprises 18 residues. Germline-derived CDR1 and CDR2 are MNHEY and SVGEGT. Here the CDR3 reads CASSYEASGFRLGDEQYF. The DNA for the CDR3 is TGTGCCAGCAGTTACGAGGCTAGCGGATTTCGCCTTGGCGACGAGCAGTACTTC.

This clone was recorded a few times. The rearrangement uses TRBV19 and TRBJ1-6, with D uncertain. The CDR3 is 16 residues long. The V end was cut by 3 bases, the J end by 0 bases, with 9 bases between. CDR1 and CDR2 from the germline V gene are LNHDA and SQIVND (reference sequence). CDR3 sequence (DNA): TGTGCCAGTAGTATCCGGGCCAGCTCCTATAATTCACCCCTCCACTTT. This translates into CASSIRASSYNSPLHF.

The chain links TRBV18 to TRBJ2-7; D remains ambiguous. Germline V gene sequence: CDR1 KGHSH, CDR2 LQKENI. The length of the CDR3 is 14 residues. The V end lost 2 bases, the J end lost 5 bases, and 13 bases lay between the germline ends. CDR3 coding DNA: TGTGCCAGCTCACCAGCGGTCAGAAGCGACGAGCAGTACTTC. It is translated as CASSPAVRSDEQYF.

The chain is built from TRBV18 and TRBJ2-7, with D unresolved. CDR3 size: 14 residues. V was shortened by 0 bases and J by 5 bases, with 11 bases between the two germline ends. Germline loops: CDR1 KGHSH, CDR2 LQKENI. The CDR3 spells CASSPPSRPHEQYF. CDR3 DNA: TGTGCCAGCTCACCACCGTCACGACCCCACGAGCAGTACTTC.

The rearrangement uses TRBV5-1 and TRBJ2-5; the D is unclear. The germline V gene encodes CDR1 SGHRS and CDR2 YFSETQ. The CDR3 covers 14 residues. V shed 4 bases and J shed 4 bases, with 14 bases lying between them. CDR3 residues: CASSLKLLIETQYF. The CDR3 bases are TGCGCCAGCAGCCTAAAACTGTTGATAGAGACCCAGTACTTC.